These 30 T cell receptor beta chains originate from one sample sequenced in a study of response to subunit inactivated influenza vaccine. Each CDR3 protein gets one entry after TCRdb re-called the RT-PCR reads with MiXCR. This table holds roughly 710,000 distinct CDR3 sequences, 14% found once. The source material was PBMCs from blood, sampled roughly 15 days before vaccination. The origin of the receptors is a man aged 45 to 65 who received an inactivated influenza vaccine.

This clonotype was observed a handful of times. J is TRBJ2-1 and V is TRBV12-3 or TRBV12-4, with 7 bases lining up with TRBD2. The CDR3 covers 15 residues. V was clipped by 5 bases and J by 12 bases; unmatched bases: 16. The CDR3 bases are TGTGCCAGCAGTCCCACCCACCGGGGGGAAAGGGTGCAGTTCTTC. Translating gives CASSPTHRGERVQFF.

The gene calls are TRBV5-1 and TRBJ2-1, with 11 nucleotides matching TRBD2. CDR1 is SGHRS and CDR2 is YFSETQ in the germline V gene. With V trimmed by 3 bases and J by 3 bases, 8 bases remained unmatched. This CDR3 is built from 17 residues. The chain's CDR3 is CASSSPGLADFYNEQFF. In DNA form, the CDR3 reads TGCGCCAGCAGCTCCCCGGGACTAGCGGACTTCTACAATGAGCAGTTCTTC.

This clonotype has a handful of counts. The gene calls are TRBV20-1 and TRBJ1-2; D is ambiguous. The CDR3 totals 13 residues. The germline V gene encodes CDR1 DFQATT and CDR2 SNEGSKA (reference sequence). V was cut by 4 bases and J by 0 bases, with 9 bases left in between. The CDR3 DNA is TGCAGTGCTACACCTTTCGCTAACTATGGCTACACCTTC. It is translated as CSATPFANYGYTF.

The chain couples TRBV4-2 to TRBJ2-3; D is perhaps TRBD2 (7 bases). V was trimmed by 0 bases and J by 5 bases, leaving 21 bases between them. The CDR3 contains 18 residues. Germline CDR1 and CDR2: LGHNA and YNFKEQ. In nucleotides, the CDR3 is TGTGCCAGCAGCCAAGATGACTCGCGCGGGAGCAGGGGAGATACGCAGTATTTT. This codes for CASSQDDSRGSRGDTQYF.

This clonotype has just a few counts. J is TRBJ2-7 and V is TRBV15; D remains ambiguous. V lost 5 bases, J lost 3 bases, and 11 bases lay in between. Germline assignment: CDR1 LNHNV and CDR2 YYDKDF (reference sequence). This CDR3 comprises 13 residues. The CDR3: CATSSETGYEQYF. The DNA for the CDR3 is TGTGCCACCAGCTCCGAGACGGGCTACGAGCAGTACTTC.

The genes are TRBV20-1 and TRBJ2-3, with D hard to call. Germline V gene data show CDR1 as DFQATT and CDR2 as SNEGSKA (reference sequence). Trimming removed 0 bases from V and 4 bases from J, with 14 bases in between. CDR3 length equals 15 residues. The CDR3 here is CSARDGQTRPDTQYF. Here the CDR3 DNA reads TGCAGTGCTAGAGATGGTCAGACGAGGCCAGATACGCAGTATTTT.

This chain joins TRBV9 and TRBJ2-7, with D possibly TRBD2 on 7 matching bases. Germline CDR1 and CDR2: SGDLS and YYNGEE. The CDR3 has 16 amino acids. Trimming cost V 2 bases and J 0 bases, with 15 bases left between them. The CDR3 loop is CASSVGGAISSYEQYF. The CDR3 bases are TGTGCCAGCAGCGTGGGGGGGGCTATTAGCTCCTACGAGCAGTACTTC.

This clonotype was seen more than once but under ten times. The rearrangement links TRBV5-6 to TRBJ2-5; D remains unclear. This CDR3 region has 16 residues. V dropped 2 bases and J dropped 2 bases, with 16 bases sitting between them. Germline V gene lookup returns CDR1 SGHDT and CDR2 YYEEEE. The CDR3 loop is CASSFSGRYLQETQYF. The DNA for the CDR3 is TGTGCCAGCAGCTTCAGTGGCAGATACCTTCAAGAGACCCAGTACTTC. Variable domain in full (rest from reference TRBV5-6 and TRBJ2-5): DAGVTQSPTHLIKTRGQQVTLRCSPKSGHDTVSWYQQALGQGPQFIFQYYEEEERQRGNFPDRFSGHQFPNYSSELNVNALLLGDSALYLCASSFSGRYLQETQYFGPGTRLLVL.

The V gene is TRBV11-2, the J gene TRBJ2-3; D uncertain. Germline-derived CDR1 and CDR2 are SGHAT and FQNNGV. Trimming took off 1 base at V and 0 bases at J, with 17 bases between the two ends. The CDR3 runs to 18 residues. CDR3 amino acids: CASSLGLLSAISTDTQYF. CDR3 sequence (DNA): TGTGCCAGCAGCTTAGGGTTACTCTCCGCCATTAGCACAGATACGCAGTATTTT.

The table lists this clonotype with a few counts. The chain carries TRBV20-1 and TRBJ2-3, with TRBD1 identical over 8 bases. The CDR3 runs 14 residues. V lost 8 bases, J lost 3 bases, and 10 bases stayed unmatched. Germline V CDR1 and CDR2: DFQATT, SNEGSKA (reference sequence). This CDR3 is CSSPGTGGTDTQYF. The CDR3 coding sequence is TGCAGTTCTCCGGGTACAGGGGGAACAGATACGCAGTATTTT.

The table lists this clonotype with a few counts. The chain combines TRBV28 with TRBJ1-2, with 7 nucleotides matching TRBD1. Germline-derived CDR1 and CDR2 are MDHEN and SYDVKM. The V and J ends lost 5 bases and 0 bases, in that order; junction bases with no gene match: 6. The CDR3 has 15 residues. The CDR3 bases are TGTGCCAGCAGTACCCCGGGACAGTCTAACTATGGCTACACCTTC. As protein: CASSTPGQSNYGYTF.

In this sample, this clonotype turned up a few times. J is TRBJ2-2 and V is TRBV5-5; TRBD2 agrees at 11 bases. The CDR3 length is 16 residues. Germline V lookup: CDR1 SGHKS, CDR2 YYEKEE (reference sequence). Trimming cost V 4 bases and J 0 bases; bases outside gene matches: 2. The CDR3 nucleotides read TGTGCCAGCAGCGGGGGACTAGCGGCGAACACCGGGGAGCTGTTTTTT. Its translation is CASSGGLAANTGELFF.

This clonotype was picked up many times. The genes are TRBV15 and TRBJ2-3, with a weak D call TRBD1 (5 bases). Germline CDR1 is LNHNV and CDR2 is YYDKDF (reference sequence). This CDR3 has 13 residues. Trimming stripped 8 bases from V and 2 bases from J, with 11 bases between. This chain's CDR3 is CATSYRTTDTQYF. The CDR3 DNA reads TGTGCCACCTCGTACAGGACCACAGATACGCAGTATTTT.

This clonotype was seen only a few times. V usage is TRBV20-1 and J usage is TRBJ2-7; 11 bases fit TRBD1. The CDR3 length is 15 residues. Per the germline V gene, CDR1 is DFQATT and CDR2 is SNEGSKA (reference sequence). Trimming cost V 4 bases and J 4 bases; bases outside gene matches: 9. CDR3 sequence: CSATQRDRGIYEQYF. The CDR3 coding sequence is TGCAGTGCTACACAAAGGGACAGGGGGATTTACGAGCAGTACTTC.

This clonotype was counted between two and nine times. V gene TRBV9 combines with J gene TRBJ2-7, with 12 bases that match TRBD1. This CDR3 spans 15 amino acids. V shed 2 bases, J shed 3 bases, and the junction held 3 bases outside the gene matches. Per the germline V gene, CDR1 is SGDLS and CDR2 is YYNGEE. The CDR3 sequence: CASSVGTGGFYEQYF. In nucleotides, the CDR3 is TGTGCCAGCAGCGTCGGGACAGGGGGCTTCTACGAGCAGTACTTC.

This rearrangement joins TRBV24-1 to TRBJ2-2; the D is unclear. This CDR3 contains 12 residues. Per germline, CDR1 KGHDR and CDR2 SFDVKD. With 9 bases removed from V and 2 bases from J, the gap between germline ends came to 6 bases. The CDR3 is CATGGNTGELFF. In DNA form, the CDR3 reads TGTGCCACCGGCGGTAACACCGGGGAGCTGTTTTTT.

This clonotype has a handful of counts. V gene TRBV10-3 combines with J gene TRBJ2-4; 10 nucleotides agree with TRBD1. Trimming cost V 5 bases and J 8 bases; bases outside gene matches: 3. The CDR3 totals 13 residues. Germline assignment: CDR1 ENHRY and CDR2 SYGVKD. The CDR3 coding sequence is TGTGCCATCAGTCCGACAGGGGGCGACATTCAGTACTTC. Its translation: CAISPTGGDIQYF.

This clonotype has a handful of counts. The chain is built from TRBV7-2 and TRBJ2-2; D remains ambiguous. The germline V gene has CDR1 SGHTA and CDR2 FQGNSA. V was shortened by 7 bases and J by 4 bases, with 16 bases between the two germline ends. The CDR3 is made up of 15 amino acids. The CDR3 reads CASTRMLGGTGELFF. The CDR3 DNA reads TGTGCCAGCACCCGGATGTTGGGTGGCACCGGGGAGCTGTTTTTT.

The sample holds a few counts of this clonotype. This chain links TRBV13 with TRBJ2-3; 13 bases are shared with TRBD2. After removal of 4 bases from V and 2 bases from J, the junction contained 3 bases not matched to a gene. The germline CDR1 and CDR2 sequences are PRHDT and FYEKMQ (reference sequence). This CDR3 is built from 16 residues. CDR3 sequence (DNA): TGTGCCAGCAGCTCGACTAGCGGGGGGCCCACAGATACGCAGTATTTT. This codes for CASSSTSGGPTDTQYF.

This clonotype was counted a few times. The V call is TRBV10-1, the J call TRBJ1-1, with no clear D. This CDR3 comprises 14 residues. The ends were cut back, 3 bases at V and 5 bases at J, with 13 bases in the middle. In germline, CDR1 is WNHNN, CDR2 SYGVQD (reference sequence). The DNA of the CDR3 is TGCGCCAGCAGTGATCGGGGAATGGCGACTGAAGCTTTCTTT. Residues: CASSDRGMATEAFF.

This clonotype was recorded a few times. The chain is built from TRBV10-3 and TRBJ2-3; tentatively, D is TRBD1 (6 bases). V was trimmed by 0 bases and J by 3 bases, leaving 10 bases between them. CDR3 length equals 15 residues. Germline V CDR1 and CDR2: ENHRY, SYGVKD. This chain's CDR3 is CAISESGHKTDTQYF. The CDR3 bases are TGTGCCATCAGTGAGTCGGGACATAAGACAGATACGCAGTATTTT.

This clonotype has more than one count but fewer than ten. The chain uses TRBV12-3 or TRBV12-4 and TRBJ2-1; D unresolved. The CDR3 runs to 14 residues. V was cut by 4 bases and J by 7 bases, with 14 bases left in between. The DNA of the CDR3 is TGTGCCAGCAGTTACGCTGGGAAGGAGAATGAGCAGTTCTTC. Translated, it gives CASSYAGKENEQFF.

This sequence joins TRBV5-1 and TRBJ1-1; 10 nucleotides match TRBD1. The CDR3 spans 16 residues. Germline CDR1 and CDR2: SGHRS and YFSETQ. V lost 2 bases and J lost 4; bases outside the gene matches: 8. The CDR3 bases are TGCGCCAGCAGCTTTCGACAGGGGGCTTCGGTCACTGAAGCTTTCTTT. Its translation: CASSFRQGASVTEAFF.

The chain links TRBV20-1 to TRBJ1-1; perhaps TRBD1 as D (5 bases). Deletions cut 6 bases from V and 3 bases from J, with 17 bases between. The CDR3 extends over 14 amino acids. Looked up from germline, CDR1 is DFQATT and CDR2 is SNEGSKA (reference sequence). CDR3 bases: TGCAGTGCCGTGGGGGTGATGAGGGACACTGAAGCTTTCTTT. Encoded protein: CSAVGVMRDTEAFF.

There are a few counts of this clonotype. CDR3 nucleotides: TGTGCCAGCAGCGTAGAAGCGAGTAGGTACGAGCAGTACTTC. Its protein product is CASSVEASRYEQYF. V is TRBV9 and J is TRBJ2-7, with no clear D. V was shortened by 0 bases and J by 4 bases, with 11 bases between the two germline ends. The CDR3 sequence is 14 residues long. Germline CDR1 is SGDLS and CDR2 is YYNGEE.

The gene calls are TRBV15 and TRBJ1-6; D is uncertain. The CDR3 totals 13 residues. Deletions cut 2 bases from V and 5 bases from J, with 4 bases between. CDR1 is LNHNV and CDR2 is YYDKDF in the germline V gene (reference sequence). The CDR3 DNA sequence: TGTGCCACCAGCAGACGCAATAATTCACCCCTCCACTTT. Translation gives CATSRRNNSPLHF. Full variable domain (remainder filled in from reference TRBV15 and TRBJ1-6): DAMVIQNPRYQVTQFGKPVTLSCSQTLNHNVMYWYQQKSSQAPKLLFHYYDKDFNNEADTPDNFQSRRPNTSFCFLDIRSPGLGDTAMYLCATSRRNNSPLHFGNGTRLTVT.

This clonotype was seen at least ten times. The rearrangement joins TRBV10-3 to TRBJ1-2; 9 bases are shared with TRBD1. V was pared by 4 bases and J by 5 bases, with 8 bases of the junction left unmatched. The CDR3 is 15 residues long. Germline CDR1 reads ENHRY; CDR2 reads SYGVKD. CDR3 sequence reads: CAISVSVGQGYGYTF. The DNA of the CDR3 is TGTGCCATCAGTGTGTCGGTGGGACAGGGTTATGGCTACACCTTC.

The chain recombines TRBV6-5 with TRBJ2-1; the match to TRBD2 covers 9 bases. This CDR3 is 17 amino acids long. The germline gives CDR1 MNHEY, CDR2 SVGAGI. V lost 2 bases, J lost 9 bases, and 14 bases stayed unmatched. CDR3 protein: CASSYTIETSGRIEQFF. The CDR3 nucleotides are TGTGCCAGCAGTTACACTATAGAGACTAGCGGTAGGATTGAGCAGTTCTTC.

In its sample, this clonotype was seen many times. This chain connects TRBV12-3 or TRBV12-4 to TRBJ2-6; TRBD1 might be the D (6 bases). The CDR3 totals 17 residues. The V gene lost 3 bases and the J gene lost 0 bases, with 12 bases spanning the gap. This CDR3 is CASSLGWDTSGANVLTF. CDR3 nucleotides: TGTGCCAGCAGTTTGGGTTGGGACACCTCTGGGGCCAACGTCCTGACTTTC.

In its sample, this clonotype was seen a few times. The DNA for the CDR3 is TGTGCCAGCCCACGCCTTCACACCAGTAGCACAGATACGCAGTATTTT. Translating gives CASPRLHTSSTDTQYF. The chain employs TRBV28 and TRBJ2-3; D call uncertain. Deletions cut 8 bases from V and 0 bases from J, with 18 bases between. The CDR3 loop spans 16 amino acids. CDR1 is MDHEN, CDR2 SYDVKM, per germline.